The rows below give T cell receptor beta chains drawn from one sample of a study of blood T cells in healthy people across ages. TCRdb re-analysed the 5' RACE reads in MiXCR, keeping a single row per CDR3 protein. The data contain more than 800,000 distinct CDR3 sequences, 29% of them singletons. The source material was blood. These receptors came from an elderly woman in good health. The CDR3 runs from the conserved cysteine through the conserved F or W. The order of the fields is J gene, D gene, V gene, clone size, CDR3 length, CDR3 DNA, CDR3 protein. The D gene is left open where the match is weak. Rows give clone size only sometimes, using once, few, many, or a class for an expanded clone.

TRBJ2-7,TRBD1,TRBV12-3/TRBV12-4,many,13,TGTGCCAGCAGTGGGGACAGGGAAGGGGAGCAGTACTTC,CASSGDREGEQYF
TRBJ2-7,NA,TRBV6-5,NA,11,TGTACCAGCAGTTCTCCCTACGAGCAGTACTTC,CTSSSPYEQYF
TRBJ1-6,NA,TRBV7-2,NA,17,TGTGTCAGCAGCTTAATGGCTGGCGGGACCTCTAATTCACCCCTCCACTTT,CVSSLMAGGTSNSPLHF
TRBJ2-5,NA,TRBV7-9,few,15,TGTGCCAGCAGCTTAGTAACCCTCCCTCAAGAGACCCAGTACTTC,CASSLVTLPQETQYF
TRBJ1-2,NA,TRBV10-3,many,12,TGTGCCATCAGTGAAGCTAACTATGGCTACACCTTC,CAISEANYGYTF
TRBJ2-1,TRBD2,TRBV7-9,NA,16,TGTGCCAGCAGCGGACAGCGGGGGAGCTCCTACAATGAGCAGTTCTTC,CASSGQRGSSYNEQFF
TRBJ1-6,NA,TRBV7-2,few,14,TGTGCCAGCAGCCCACAGGGCCAAGGTTCACCCCTCCACTTT,CASSPQGQGSPLHF
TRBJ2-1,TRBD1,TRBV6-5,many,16,TGTGCCAGCACCAAAAGCACCCAGGGGGCCTACAATGAGCAGTTCTTC,CASTKSTQGAYNEQFF
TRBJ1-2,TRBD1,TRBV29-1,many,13,TGCAGCGCCGCCATTGACAGGGTCTATGGCTACACCTTC,CSAAIDRVYGYTF
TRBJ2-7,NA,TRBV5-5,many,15,TGTGCCAGCAGCTTAGTGGCGGGGGCCTACTACGAGCAGTACTTC,CASSLVAGAYYEQYF
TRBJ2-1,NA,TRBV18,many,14,TGTGCCAGCTCACCACCTTCGGGGGACAATGAGCAGTTCTTC,CASSPPSGDNEQFF
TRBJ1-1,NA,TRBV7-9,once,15,TGTGCCAGCAGCTTAGGACCAGGGAGGACCACTGAAGCTTTCTTT,CASSLGPGRTTEAFF
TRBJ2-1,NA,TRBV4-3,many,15,TGCGCCAGCAGCCAAGATGCACCATCCTACAATGAGCAGTTCTTC,CASSQDAPSYNEQFF
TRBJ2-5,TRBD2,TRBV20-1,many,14,TGCAGTGCTACAGCGGGGGATATCCAAGAGACCCAGTACTTC,CSATAGDIQETQYF
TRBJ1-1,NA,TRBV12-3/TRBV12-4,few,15,TGTGCCAGCAGTCCTGACCCTCCCGGGGACACTGAAGCTTTCTTT,CASSPDPPGDTEAFF
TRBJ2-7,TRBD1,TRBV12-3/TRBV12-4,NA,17,TGTGCCAGCAGTGGAGGAGCAACAGGGGGATCATTCTACGAGCAGTACTTC,CASSGGATGGSFYEQYF
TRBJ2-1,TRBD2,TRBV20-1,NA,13,TGCAGTGCTCACGGGGACTACCCCTACGAGCAGTTCTTC,CSAHGDYPYEQFF
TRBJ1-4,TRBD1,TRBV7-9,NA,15,TGTGCCAGCAGCTTTGCCGGGACAGTGGGGGAAAAACTGTTTTTT,CASSFAGTVGEKLFF
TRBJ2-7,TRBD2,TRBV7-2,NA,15,TGTGCCAGCAGCTCTAGGACTAGCGGCCCCTACGAGCAGTACTTC,CASSSRTSGPYEQYF
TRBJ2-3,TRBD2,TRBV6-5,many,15,TGTGCCAGCACCCGAAGCGGGGGCTCCACAGATACGCAGTATTTT,CASTRSGGSTDTQYF
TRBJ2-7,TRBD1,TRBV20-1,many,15,TGCAGTGCTAGTAAGGGACAGGGTACCCTTAACGAGCAGTACTTC,CSASKGQGTLNEQYF
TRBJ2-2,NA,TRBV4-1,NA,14,TGCGCCAGCAGCCCAGGGGAGTTGGCCGGGGAGCTGTTTTTT,CASSPGELAGELFF
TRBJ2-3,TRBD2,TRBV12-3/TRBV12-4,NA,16,TGTGCCAGCAGCCGAAACAGCGGGGGGGGCACAGATACGCAGTATTTT,CASSRNSGGGTDTQYF
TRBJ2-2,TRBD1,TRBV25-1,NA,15,TGTGCCAGCAGAGCGACAGGGGGGGACACCGGGGAGCTGTTTTTT,CASRATGGDTGELFF
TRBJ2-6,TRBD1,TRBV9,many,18,TGTGCCAGCAGCGTCACTACAGGGGCTTCCCGGGGGGCCAACGTCCTGACTTTC,CASSVTTGASRGANVLTF
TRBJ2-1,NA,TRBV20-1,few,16,TGCAGTGCTAGAGTGGGGGGCGGACGGAGCTACAATGAGCAGTTCTTC,CSARVGGGRSYNEQFF
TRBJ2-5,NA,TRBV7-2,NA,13,TGTGCCAGCAGCCCGACCCCGAAGGAGACCCAGTACTTC,CASSPTPKETQYF
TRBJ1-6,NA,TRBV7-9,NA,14,TGTGCCAGCAGCAGGGGACCCAATTCGGGACCCCTCCACTTT,CASSRGPNSGPLHF
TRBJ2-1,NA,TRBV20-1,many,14,TGCAGTGCTAGTACGAGGCTTTCCTACAATGAGCAGTTCTTC,CSASTRLSYNEQFF
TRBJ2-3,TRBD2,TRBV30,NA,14,TGTGCCTGGAGTAGCGGGACTCACACAGATACGCAGTATTTT,CAWSSGTHTDTQYF
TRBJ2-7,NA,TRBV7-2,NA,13,TGTGCCAGCAGCTTGAGGCACTCCTACGAGCAGTACTTC,CASSLRHSYEQYF
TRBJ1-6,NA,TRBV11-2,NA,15,TGTGCCAGCAGCTTAGATATTATGTGGAATTCACCCCTCCACTTT,CASSLDIMWNSPLHF
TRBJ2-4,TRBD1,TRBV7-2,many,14,TGTGCCAGCAGCACCCCGGGACAGGGAAACATTCAGTACTTC,CASSTPGQGNIQYF
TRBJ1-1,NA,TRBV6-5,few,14,TGTGCCAGCAACCCCCAGGGTAGGAACACTGAAGCTTTCTTT,CASNPQGRNTEAFF
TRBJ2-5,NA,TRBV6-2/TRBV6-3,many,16,TGTGCCAGCAGTTACCCCGCAGGGGGGGACCAAGAGACCCAGTACTTC,CASSYPAGGDQETQYF
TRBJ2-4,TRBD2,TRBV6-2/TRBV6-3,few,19,TGTGCCAGCAAGGTCGCCGGGACTAGCGGGGGGTCGGCCAAAAACATTCAGTACTTC,CASKVAGTSGGSAKNIQYF
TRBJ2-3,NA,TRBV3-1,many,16,TGTGCCAGCAGCCTTTCCAGGGTCTGGAGCACAGATACGCAGTATTTT,CASSLSRVWSTDTQYF